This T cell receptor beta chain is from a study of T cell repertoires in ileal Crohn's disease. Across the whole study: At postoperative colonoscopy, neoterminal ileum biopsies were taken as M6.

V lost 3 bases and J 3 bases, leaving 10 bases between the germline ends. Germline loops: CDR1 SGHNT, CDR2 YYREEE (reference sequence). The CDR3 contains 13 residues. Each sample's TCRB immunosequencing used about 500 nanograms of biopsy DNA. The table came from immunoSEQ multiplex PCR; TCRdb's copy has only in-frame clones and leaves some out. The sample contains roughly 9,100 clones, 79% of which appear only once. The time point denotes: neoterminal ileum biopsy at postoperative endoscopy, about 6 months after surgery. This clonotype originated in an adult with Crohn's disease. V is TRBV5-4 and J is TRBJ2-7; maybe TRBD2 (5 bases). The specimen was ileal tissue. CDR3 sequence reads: CASSSDGVYEQYF. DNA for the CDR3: TGTGCCAGCAGCTCGGACGGGGTCTACGAGCAGTACTTC. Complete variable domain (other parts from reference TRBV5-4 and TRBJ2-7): ETGVTQSPTHLIKTRGQQVTLRCSSQSGHNTVSWYQQALGQGPQFIFQYYREEENGRGNFPPRFSGLQFPNYSSELNVNALELDDSALYLCASSSDGVYEQYFGPGTRLTVT.